The 21 T cell receptor beta chains presented below share a single source sample, sequenced in a study of molecular identifiers for immune sequencing clone quantification. TCRdb re-called the PCR reads with MiXCR, one entry per CDR3 protein. The sample has about 640,000 distinct CDR3 sequences; 15% to 20% are singletons. The sample was naive CD8+ T cells from blood, with Jurkat cell RNA spiked in. The subset was: FACS-sorted CD8+CD4-CCR7+CD45RA+ naive T cells. Receptor source: a human donor in good health. Some libraries in this study had Jurkat cell RNA spiked in.

This clonotype was counted between two and nine times. V gene TRBV11-2 combines with J gene TRBJ2-1; 15 nucleotides agree with TRBD2. With 2 bases clipped from V and 9 bases from J, the junction kept 17 bases outside the gene matches. The CDR3 extends over 20 amino acids. Germline V lookup: CDR1 SGHAT, CDR2 FQNNGV. The chain's CDR3 is CASSLIQRGRTSGRASEQFF. Written as DNA, the CDR3 is TGTGCCAGCAGCTTAATTCAGAGGGGCAGGACTAGCGGGAGGGCCAGTGAGCAGTTCTTC. Using reference TRBV11-2 and TRBJ2-1 for the parts outside the CDR3, the full variable domain is EAGVAQSPRYKIIEKRQSVAFWCNPISGHATLYWYQQILGQGPKLLIQFQNNGVVDDSQLPKDRFSAERLKGVDSTLKIQPAKLEDSAVYLCASSLIQRGRTSGRASEQFFGPGTRLTVL.

This clonotype appeared many times. The J gene is TRBJ2-6, the V gene TRBV19; 8 nucleotides align to TRBD2. Trimming removed 3 bases from V and 0 bases from J; junction bases left unmatched: 1. The germline V gene has CDR1 LNHDA and CDR2 SQIVND (reference sequence). The CDR3 consists of 16 residues. The CDR3 reads CASSIAGGSGANVLTF. The CDR3 coding sequence is TGTGCCAGTAGTATCGCGGGGGGCTCTGGGGCCAACGTCCTGACTTTC.

The chain has TRBV4-3 and TRBJ2-3, with D possibly TRBD1 on 6 matching bases. CDR1 is LGHNA, CDR2 YSLEER, per germline. CDR3 length: 17 residues. The ends were cut back, 1 base at V and 0 bases at J, with 14 bases in the middle. The CDR3 protein is CASSQVVKGGSTDTQYF. The CDR3 DNA sequence: TGCGCCAGCAGCCAAGTGGTCAAAGGGGGAAGCACAGATACGCAGTATTTT.

The CDR3 region has the DNA TGCAGTGCTATTAGAACCGGCGGGAGGTTAGACGAGCAGTACTTC. Amino acid sequence: CSAIRTGGRLDEQYF. The rearrangement joins TRBV20-1 to TRBJ2-7; 8 nucleotides align to TRBD2. Germline CDR1 DFQATT, CDR2 SNEGSKA (reference sequence). This CDR3 is built from 15 residues. V shed 4 bases and J 5 bases; nucleotides not matched to a gene: 13.

The chain combines TRBV11-2 with TRBJ2-1, with D tentatively TRBD1 or TRBD2 (6 bases each). With 8 bases removed from V and 9 bases from J, the gap between germline ends came to 14 bases. Per germline, CDR1 SGHAT and CDR2 FQNNGV. This CDR3 contains 12 residues. The CDR3 region is CASSGGRLEQFF. CDR3 bases: TGTGCCAGCTCCGGGGGCCGTCTTGAGCAGTTCTTC.

This clonotype was recorded many times. The chain carries TRBV30 and TRBJ1-1; 10 bases match TRBD1. V shed 1 base, J shed 6 bases, and the junction held 5 bases outside the gene matches. The CDR3 is 14 residues long. Germline CDR1 is GTSNPN and CDR2 is SVGIG (reference sequence). The DNA of the CDR3 is TGTGCCTGGAGTGAGCGACAGGGGGCTGCTGAAGCTTTCTTT. Its translation: CAWSERQGAAEAFF.

The V gene is TRBV13, the J gene TRBJ2-1, with TRBD2 matching 9 bases. With 4 bases clipped from V and 8 bases from J, the junction kept 9 bases outside the gene matches. The V gene's germline CDR1 is PRHDT and CDR2 FYEKMQ (reference sequence). This CDR3 region has 15 residues. The CDR3 sequence: CASSSIAGAVDEQFF. The CDR3 DNA is TGTGCCAGCAGCTCTATAGCGGGGGCGGTAGATGAGCAGTTCTTC.

The sample holds many counts of this clonotype. The CDR3 region is CSARDHQGLTEAFF. CDR3 DNA: TGCAGTGCTAGAGATCACCAGGGACTCACTGAAGCTTTCTTT. V and J are TRBV20-1 and TRBJ1-1; possible D gene TRBD1, 5 bases. V lost 0 bases and J 4 bases, leaving 12 bases between the germline ends. The CDR3 runs to 14 residues. CDR1 is DFQATT and CDR2 is SNEGSKA in the germline V gene (reference sequence).

This clonotype was seen repeatedly, ten times or more. The rearrangement links TRBV11-3 to TRBJ2-1; TRBD2 aligns across 13 bases. Germline V gene sequence: CDR1 SGHNT, CDR2 YENEEA. The CDR3 runs to 17 residues. The junction had 9 bases not matched to a gene; V was cut back by 4 bases and J by 6 bases. DNA of the CDR3: TGTGCCAGCAGCTCGCCAAAGACTAGCGGGGGGCGCAATGAGCAGTTCTTC. This translates into CASSSPKTSGGRNEQFF.

This clonotype was seen more than once but under ten times. Germline and junction disagree at one end, which may indicate a read error. This sequence joins TRBV10-3 and TRBJ1-4, with D unclear. CDR1 is ENHRY and CDR2 is SYGVKD in the germline V gene. The CDR3 consists of 12 residues. The CDR3 loop reads CAIRPTNEKLFF. For the CDR3, the DNA is TGTGCCATCAGACCAACAAATGAAAAACTGTTTTTT.

V usage is TRBV13 and J usage is TRBJ2-7; TRBD1 or TRBD2 may be the D gene (5 bases each). The germline V gene encodes CDR1 PRHDT and CDR2 FYEKMQ (reference sequence). V was shortened by 5 bases and J by 2 bases, with 16 bases between the two germline ends. This CDR3 contains 15 residues. The CDR3 reads CASSPFGDGTYEQYF. The CDR3 coding sequence is TGTGCCAGCAGCCCCTTTGGGGACGGGACCTACGAGCAGTACTTC. Full variable domain (outside the CDR3, taken from reference TRBV13 and TRBJ2-7): AAGVIQSPRHLIKEKRETATLKCYPIPRHDTVYWYQQGPGQDPQFLISFYEKMQSDKGSIPDRFSAQQFSDYHSELNMSSLELGDSALYFCASSPFGDGTYEQYFGPGTRLTVT.

In the case of this clonotype: A clone one base away is much larger, so this may be a read error. The gene calls are TRBV24-1 and TRBJ2-5, with a tentative D call TRBD2 (6 bases). Germline V lookup: CDR1 KGHDR, CDR2 SFDVKD. The CDR3 totals 16 residues. CDR3 sequence reads: CATSDPTRGTQEAQYF. CDR3 DNA: TGTGCCACCAGTGATCCCACCCGGGGGACTCAAGAGGCCCAGTACTTC.

In regard to this clonotype: A much larger clone lies a single base off, so this may be a read error. CDR3 protein: CASGLVHNTGELFF. The CDR3 nucleotides are TGTGCCAGCGGCTTAGTGCACAACACCGGGGAGCTGTTTTTT. J is TRBJ2-2 and V is TRBV7-6, with D unclear. The CDR3 is 14 residues long. Germline V gene data show CDR1 as SGHVS and CDR2 as FNYEAQ.

The V and J genes are TRBV5-6 and TRBJ2-1, with unresolved D. Germline CDR1 SGHDT, CDR2 YYEEEE. Trimming took 3 bases from V and 5 from J, leaving 15 bases between them. CDR3 length: 15 residues. CDR3 in amino acids: CASSSVGGFHNEQFF. Here the CDR3 DNA reads TGTGCCAGCAGCTCCGTTGGCGGTTTCCACAATGAGCAGTTCTTC.

This clonotype was seen at least ten times. The chain joins TRBV6-2 or TRBV6-3 to TRBJ1-1; D gene uncertain. The germline gives CDR1 MNHEY, CDR2 SVGEGT. The ends were cut back, 2 bases at V and 4 bases at J, with 2 bases in the middle. CDR3 length: 11 amino acids. CDR3 loop: CASSYPTEAFF. The CDR3 DNA sequence: TGTGCCAGCAGTTACCCCACTGAAGCTTTCTTT.

For this clonotype: Possible read error: a much larger clone is one base away. The V and J genes are TRBV23-1 and TRBJ1-1; D gene ambiguous. TRBV23-1 is known as an ORF, though its function is uncertain. The CDR3 sequence is 17 residues long. This CDR3 is CASSQSNWRFPNTEASF. CDR3 coding DNA: TGCGCCAGCAGTCAATCGAATTGGCGGTTTCCGAACACTGAAGCTTCCTTT.

This clonotype was seen at least ten times. V and J are TRBV28 and TRBJ1-2; D not certain. CDR1 is MDHEN and CDR2 is SYDVKM in the germline V gene. V was shortened by 2 bases and J by 2 bases, with 12 bases between the two germline ends. This CDR3 has 15 amino acids. The CDR3 sequence: CASSLLTAGNYGYTF. CDR3 coding DNA: TGTGCCAGCAGTTTACTAACGGCCGGCAACTATGGCTACACCTTC.

This clonotype was seen repeatedly, ten times or more. CDR3 in DNA: TGCAGTGCTAGGACAGGGGGGATGAACACTGAAGCTTTCTTT. This sequence encodes CSARTGGMNTEAFF. This chain uses TRBV20-1 with TRBJ1-1; 9 nucleotides align to TRBD1. J gave up 0 bases and V 3 bases, and 2 bases lay outside the gene matches. CDR3 length: 14 residues. From germline, CDR1 is DFQATT and CDR2 SNEGSKA (reference sequence).

This clonotype was recorded at least ten times. The rearrangement links TRBV6-5 to TRBJ2-3; 7 bases are shared with TRBD2. J was trimmed by 1 base and V by 0 bases; bases with no gene match: 4. The CDR3 runs to 16 residues. Germline lookup yields CDR1 MNHEY and CDR2 SVGAGI. The CDR3 DNA is TGTGCCAGCAGTTACTCCGGACTAGAGGGCACAGATACGCAGTATTTT. Translated: CASSYSGLEGTDTQYF.

At least ten counts were recorded for this clonotype. V is TRBV28 and J is TRBJ2-3; D may be TRBD1 (5 bases). Between the trimmed V and J ends, which lost 6 bases and 6 bases, there was a span of 16 bases. CDR3 length: 14 amino acids. The germline gives CDR1 MDHEN, CDR2 SYDVKM. For the CDR3, the DNA is TGTGCCAGCAGGGGGCGGAGTCGGGTTGATACGCAGTATTTT. Its translation: CASRGRSRVDTQYF.

In the case of this clonotype: As the CDR3 is not closed by the conserved phenylalanine or tryptophan, this likely results from a read error. V gene TRBV27 combines with J gene TRBJ2-7; 10 bases are a match to TRBD1. The CDR3 extends over 14 amino acids. With V trimmed by 5 bases and J by 4 bases, 5 bases remained unmatched. From germline, CDR1 is MNHEY and CDR2 SMNVEV (reference sequence). In nucleotides, the CDR3 is TGTGCCAGCAGTACCGGGACAGGGGCTTACGAGCAGTACATC. Translating it yields CASSTGTGAYEQYI.